This TCR beta chain came from a study of tumor-infiltrating lymphocytes in primary liver carcinoma. Background on the study: Primary liver carcinoma, confirmed by histopathology, was surgically resected.

From 400 to 500 ng total RNA, TCR beta cDNA was generated with a primer in the constant region. ARM-PCR, slightly modified, supplied the TCR beta libraries through three nested multiplex PCR rounds. The first two PCR rounds used TRBV1-TRBV30 forward primers with a C-beta reverse primer, approximately 11 cycles each. TCRdb called the multiplex PCR reads again in MiXCR, with one record for every CDR3 protein. The sample lists around 330,000 distinct CDR3 sequences, roughly 60% seen once, with about a sixth in the top ten. The CDR3 runs to 15 residues. Germline CDR1 MNHNY, CDR2 SVGAGI (reference sequence). The J segment lost 5 bases and the V segment lost 5 bases, leaving 8 bases of the junction unmatched. The source of the blood RNA was unsorted whole blood, and germline DNA was extracted as well. This clonotype was seen a handful of times.

The source of this sequence is a woman aged 30 to 39 with primary liver carcinoma and hepatitis B virus infection. The sequencing sample was made of peripheral blood. This chain links TRBV6-6 with TRBJ2-5; 10 bases fit TRBD2. Here the CDR3 reads CASSRTSGGAETQYF. CDR3 DNA: TGTGCCAGCAGTCGGACTAGCGGTGGAGCGGAGACCCAGTACTTC.